This TCR beta chain comes out of a study of CD8 T cells in ankylosing spondylitis. V gave up 6 bases and J gave up 3 bases, with 12 bases separating them. Germline CDR1 reads SNHLY; CDR2 reads FYNNEI. The CDR3 is 14 residues long. TCRdb analysed the 5' RACE reads with MiXCR anew, one entry per CDR3 protein. The sample records just under 350,000 distinct CDR3 sequences, about 15% being singletons. The chain carries TRBV2 and TRBJ1-3, with D tentatively TRBD1 (5 bases). The receptor was derived from a male donor with ankylosing spondylitis or in good health (not recorded which). The sequenced material came from blood, either unsorted or a sorted T cell fraction (not recorded which). In DNA form, the CDR3 reads TGTGCCAGCAGAGTCTCAGGGAATGGAAACACCATATATTTT. Protein: CASRVSGNGNTIYF.